The 10 T cell receptor beta chains reported below all come from one sample, sequenced in a study of early T cells in non-severe SARS-CoV-2 infection. TCRdb re-called the 5' RACE reads with MiXCR, one entry per CDR3 protein. The top ten clones hold about 0.59% of a sample with 85,000 to 95,000 distinct CDR3 sequences, 14% to 15% of them seen once. The sample consisted of whole blood. All receptors come from an adult who was a healthcare worker with PCR-confirmed SARS-CoV-2 infection or an uninfected control (not recorded which).

This sequence joins TRBV5-1 and TRBJ2-1; possibly TRBD2 for D (5 bases). The germline CDR1 and CDR2 sequences are SGHRS and YFSETQ. The CDR3 runs 14 residues. V was cut by 2 bases and J by 6 bases, with 12 bases left in between. Here the CDR3 reads CASSLLTTSNEQFF. The CDR3 nucleotides are TGCGCCAGCAGCTTATTGACTACGAGCAATGAGCAGTTCTTC.

The chain carries TRBV5-8 and TRBJ2-1, with TRBD2 matching over 7 bases. The CDR3 is 15 residues long. Per the germline V gene, CDR1 is SGHTS and CDR2 is YDEGEE. J lost 5 bases, V lost 2 bases, and 7 bases had no gene match. CDR3 residues: CASSFYGGYDNEQFF. For the CDR3, the DNA is TGTGCCAGCAGCTTTTACGGGGGGTATGACAATGAGCAGTTCTTC.

This clonotype occurred a few times. The V and J genes are TRBV19 and TRBJ1-5, with D perhaps TRBD1 (5 bases). V was trimmed by 3 bases and J by 5 bases, leaving 11 bases between them. This CDR3 region has 14 residues. Looked up from germline, CDR1 is LNHDA and CDR2 is SQIVND (reference sequence). DNA of the CDR3: TGTGCCAGTAGTATTAGTTTCAGGGATCAGCCCCAGCATTTT. Its protein product is CASSISFRDQPQHF.

This clonotype appeared many times. This chain links TRBV27 with TRBJ2-3; either TRBD1 or TRBD2 may fit D (5 bases each). The CDR3 length is 14 residues. V was clipped by 2 bases and J by 0 bases, with 6 bases between them. Per the germline V gene, CDR1 is MNHEY and CDR2 is SMNVEV (reference sequence). The CDR3, as DNA: TGTGCCAGCAGTTTACGGGGCAGCACAGATACGCAGTATTTT. Translation: CASSLRGSTDTQYF.

V usage is TRBV20-1 and J usage is TRBJ1-2; D not certain. V dropped 5 bases and J dropped 1 base, with 11 bases sitting between them. Germline assignment: CDR1 DFQATT and CDR2 SNEGSKA (reference sequence). The CDR3 has 13 residues. CDR3 in amino acids: CSAPGRLNYGYTF. CDR3 nucleotides: TGCAGTGCTCCTGGACGGCTTAACTATGGCTACACCTTC.

The chain is built from TRBV7-8 and TRBJ2-3; no clear D gene. This CDR3 has 15 amino acids. The germline gives CDR1 SGHVS, CDR2 FQNEAQ. V was pared by 3 bases and J by 5 bases, with 15 bases between. The CDR3 loop reads CASSFRETLEDTQYF. CDR3 nucleotides: TGTGCCAGCAGCTTTCGCGAGACACTGGAAGATACGCAGTATTTT.

This clonotype was seen a few times. The genes are TRBV24-1 and TRBJ2-1; D uncertain. The germline gives CDR1 KGHDR, CDR2 SFDVKD. The CDR3 loop spans 15 amino acids. Trimming removed 3 bases at V and 2 bases at J, with 10 bases between. CDR3 coding DNA: TGTGCCACCAGTGATGGCGATATCCCCTACAATGAGCAGTTCTTC. Encoded protein: CATSDGDIPYNEQFF.

The J gene is TRBJ2-3, the V gene TRBV20-1; 8 bases are a match to TRBD2. CDR3 length: 13 amino acids. Trimming cost V 1 base and J 7 bases; bases outside gene matches: 4. Germline V gene sequence: CDR1 DFQATT, CDR2 SNEGSKA (reference sequence). The CDR3 is CSARVLAGNTQYF. CDR3 coding DNA: TGCAGTGCTAGAGTTTTAGCGGGAAATACGCAGTATTTT.

This clonotype was seen a few times. The chain links TRBV29-1 to TRBJ1-4; no clear D gene. Germline V CDR1 and CDR2: SQVTM, ANQGSEA. V lost 8 bases and J 7 bases, leaving 14 bases between the germline ends. There are 12 residues in the CDR3. The CDR3 sequence is CSTSRWSEKLFF. The CDR3 DNA reads TGCAGCACCAGCCGGTGGAGTGAAAAACTGTTTTTT.

This clonotype came up a few times. The chain carries TRBV20-1 and TRBJ2-3; 10 nucleotides align to TRBD2. Looked up from germline, CDR1 is DFQATT and CDR2 is SNEGSKA (reference sequence). The trim removed 5 bases at V and 1 base at J, leaving 6 bases unmatched. The length of the CDR3 is 15 residues. The CDR3 nucleotides read TGCAGTGCTGTGGTTGGACTAGCGGGCACAGATACGCAGTATTTT. Residues: CSAVVGLAGTDTQYF.